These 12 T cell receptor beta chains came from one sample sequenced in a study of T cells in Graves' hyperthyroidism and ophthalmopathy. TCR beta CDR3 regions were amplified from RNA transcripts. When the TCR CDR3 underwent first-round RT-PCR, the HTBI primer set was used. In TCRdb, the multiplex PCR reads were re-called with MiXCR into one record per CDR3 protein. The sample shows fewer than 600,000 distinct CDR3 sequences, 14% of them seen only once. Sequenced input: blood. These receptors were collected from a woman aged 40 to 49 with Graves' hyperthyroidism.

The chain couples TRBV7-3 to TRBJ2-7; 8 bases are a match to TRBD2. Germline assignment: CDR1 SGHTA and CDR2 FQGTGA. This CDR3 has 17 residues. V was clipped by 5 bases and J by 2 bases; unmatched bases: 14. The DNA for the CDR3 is TGTGCCAGCAGCCAAGATGAGTTCCCGGGAGGGCCCTACGAGCAGTACTTC. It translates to CASSQDEFPGGPYEQYF.

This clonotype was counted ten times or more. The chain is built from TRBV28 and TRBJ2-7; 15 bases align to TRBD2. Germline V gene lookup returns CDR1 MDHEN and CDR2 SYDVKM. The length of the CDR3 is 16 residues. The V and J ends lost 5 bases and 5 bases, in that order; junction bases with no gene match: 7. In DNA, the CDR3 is TGTGCCAGCAGTAACCTCGGGACTAGCGGGAGGAACGAGCAGTACTTC. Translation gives CASSNLGTSGRNEQYF.

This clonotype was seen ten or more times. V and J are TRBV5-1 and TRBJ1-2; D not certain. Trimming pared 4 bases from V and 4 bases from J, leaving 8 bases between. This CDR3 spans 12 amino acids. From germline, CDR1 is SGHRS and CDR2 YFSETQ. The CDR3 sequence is CASSPSSYGYTF. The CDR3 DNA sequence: TGCGCCAGCAGCCCATCGAGCTATGGCTACACCTTC.

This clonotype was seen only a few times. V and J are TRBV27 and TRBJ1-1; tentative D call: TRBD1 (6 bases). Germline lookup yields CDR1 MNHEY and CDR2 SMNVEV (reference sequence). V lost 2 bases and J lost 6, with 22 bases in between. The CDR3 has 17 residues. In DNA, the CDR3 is TGTGCCAGCAGTTTAGGGTGGCCCCCCGGGGGGCTCTCTGAAGCTTTCTTT. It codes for CASSLGWPPGGLSEAFF.

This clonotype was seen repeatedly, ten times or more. The CDR3 region is CSARGGLGYEQYF. The CDR3, as DNA: TGCAGTGCTAGAGGAGGTCTGGGCTACGAGCAGTACTTC. The rearrangement uses TRBV20-1 and TRBJ2-7, with D uncertain. V was trimmed by 1 base and J by 3 bases, leaving 10 bases between them. The CDR3 consists of 13 residues. The germline gives CDR1 DFQATT, CDR2 SNEGSKA (reference sequence).

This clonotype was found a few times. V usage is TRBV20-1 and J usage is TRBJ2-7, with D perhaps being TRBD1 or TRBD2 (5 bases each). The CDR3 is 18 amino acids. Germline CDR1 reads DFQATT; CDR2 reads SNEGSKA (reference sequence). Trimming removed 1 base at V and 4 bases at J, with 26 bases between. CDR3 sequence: CSARGLYGAESMGYEQYF. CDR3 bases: TGCAGTGCTAGAGGGTTATACGGGGCGGAGTCCATGGGTTACGAGCAGTACTTC.

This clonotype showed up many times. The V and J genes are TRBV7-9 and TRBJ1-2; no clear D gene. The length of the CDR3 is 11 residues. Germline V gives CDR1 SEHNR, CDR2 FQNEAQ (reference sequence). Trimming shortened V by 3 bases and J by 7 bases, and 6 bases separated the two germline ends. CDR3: CASSLGGGYTF. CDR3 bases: TGTGCCAGCAGCTTGGGTGGTGGCTACACCTTC.

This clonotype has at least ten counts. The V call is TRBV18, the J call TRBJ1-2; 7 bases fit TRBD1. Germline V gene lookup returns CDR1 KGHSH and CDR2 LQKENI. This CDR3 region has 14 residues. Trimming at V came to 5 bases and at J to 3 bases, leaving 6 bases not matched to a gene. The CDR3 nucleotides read TGTGCCAGCTCAGCTACAGGGGCTGACTATGGCTACACCTTC. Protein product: CASSATGADYGYTF. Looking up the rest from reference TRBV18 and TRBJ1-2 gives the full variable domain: NAGVMQNPRHLVRRRGQEARLRCSPMKGHSHVYWYRQLPEEGLKFMVYLQKENIIDESGMPKERFSAEFPKEGPSILRIQQVVRGDSAAYFCASSATGADYGYTFGSGTRLTVV.

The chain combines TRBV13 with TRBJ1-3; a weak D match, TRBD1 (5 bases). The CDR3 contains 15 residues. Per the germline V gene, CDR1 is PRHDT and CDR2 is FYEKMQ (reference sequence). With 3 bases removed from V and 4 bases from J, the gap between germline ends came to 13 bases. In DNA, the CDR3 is TGTGCCAGCAGCTTTTGGGGGGGATCGGGAAACACCATATATTTT. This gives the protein CASSFWGGSGNTIYF.

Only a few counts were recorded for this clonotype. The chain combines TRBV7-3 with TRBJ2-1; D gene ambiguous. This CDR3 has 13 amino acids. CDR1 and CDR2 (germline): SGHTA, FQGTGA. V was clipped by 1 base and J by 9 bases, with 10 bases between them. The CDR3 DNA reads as TGTGCCAGCAGCTTAATCTACGGAAGTGAGCAGTTCTTC. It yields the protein CASSLIYGSEQFF.

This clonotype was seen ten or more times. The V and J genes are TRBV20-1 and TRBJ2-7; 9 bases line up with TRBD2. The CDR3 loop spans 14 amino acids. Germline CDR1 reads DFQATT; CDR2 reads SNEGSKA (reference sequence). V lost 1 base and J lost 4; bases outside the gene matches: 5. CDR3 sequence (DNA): TGCAGTGCTAGAGTGACAGCGGGAGGTTACGAGCAGTACTTC. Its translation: CSARVTAGGYEQYF.

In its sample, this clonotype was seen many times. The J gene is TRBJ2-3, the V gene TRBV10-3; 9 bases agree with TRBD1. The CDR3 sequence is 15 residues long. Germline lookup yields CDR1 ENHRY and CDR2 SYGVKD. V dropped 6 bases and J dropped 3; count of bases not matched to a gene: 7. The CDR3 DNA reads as TGTGCCATCAGCTTCCGGGACAGGGAAACAGATACGCAGTATTTT. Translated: CAISFRDRETDTQYF.